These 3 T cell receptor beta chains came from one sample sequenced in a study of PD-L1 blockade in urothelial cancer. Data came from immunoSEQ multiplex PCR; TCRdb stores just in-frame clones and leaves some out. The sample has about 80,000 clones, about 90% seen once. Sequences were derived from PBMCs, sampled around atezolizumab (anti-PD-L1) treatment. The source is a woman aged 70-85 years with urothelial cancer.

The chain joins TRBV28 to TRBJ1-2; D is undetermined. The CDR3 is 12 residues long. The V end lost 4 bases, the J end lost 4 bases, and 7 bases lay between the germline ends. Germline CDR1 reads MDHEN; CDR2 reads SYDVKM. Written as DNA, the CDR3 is TGTGCCAGCAGTTCCTCTCTCTATGGCTACACCTTC. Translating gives CASSSSLYGYTF.

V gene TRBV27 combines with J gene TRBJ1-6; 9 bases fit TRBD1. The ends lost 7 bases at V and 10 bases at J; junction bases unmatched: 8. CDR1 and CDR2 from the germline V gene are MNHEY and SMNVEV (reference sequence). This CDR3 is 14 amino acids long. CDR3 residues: CASTWGQGRSPLHF. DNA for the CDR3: TGTGCCAGCACCTGGGGACAGGGCAGATCACCCCTCCACTTT.

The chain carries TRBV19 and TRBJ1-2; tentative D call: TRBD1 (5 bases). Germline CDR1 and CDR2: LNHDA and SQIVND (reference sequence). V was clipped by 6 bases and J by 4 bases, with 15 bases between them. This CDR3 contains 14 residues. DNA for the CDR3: TGTGCCAGTAGCCGCGAACAGGACCTCTATGGCTACACCTTC. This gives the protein CASSREQDLYGYTF.